Below, 27 T cell receptor beta chains from the same sample are listed, as sequenced in a study of blood T cells in healthy people across ages. Primers used in a second PCR of roughly 6 to 11 cycles were a sample-barcoded 5' primer and a J-beta primer mix. TCRdb redid the calling of the 5' RACE reads with MiXCR, one entry per CDR3 protein. The data show around 1,600,000 distinct CDR3 sequences, 35% to 45% seen once. Material: blood. All receptors come from a woman between 18 and 29 years old in good health.

To note about this clonotype: Its ends do not fully match the called genes, so a read error is possible. The chain is built from TRBV4-1 and TRBJ2-1; D is undetermined. The CDR3 contains 15 residues. CDR1 and CDR2 (germline): MGHRA, YSYEKL. The DNA of the CDR3 is TGCGCCAGCAGCCAAGATGGTGACTCCAACAATGAGCAGTTCTTC. Translated: CASSQDGDSNNEQFF.

As DNA, the CDR3 is TGTGCCAGCAGCGATGTACAGGGGGCAACAGATACGCAGTATTTT. As protein: CASSDVQGATDTQYF. The V call is TRBV9, the J call TRBJ2-3, with 9 bases matching TRBD1. The CDR3 sequence is 15 residues long. V dropped 3 bases and J dropped 3; count of bases not matched to a gene: 5. The germline CDR1 and CDR2 sequences are SGDLS and YYNGEE.

The chain links TRBV13 to TRBJ1-1; D is unresolved. Trimming took 3 bases from V and 9 from J, leaving 11 bases between them. The length of the CDR3 is 12 residues. Looked up from germline, CDR1 is PRHDT and CDR2 is FYEKMQ (reference sequence). As DNA, the CDR3 is TGTGCCAGCAGCTTGGCCCAGATGAAAGCTTTCTTT. Translating gives CASSLAQMKAFF.

The chain carries TRBV24-1 and TRBJ2-1, with 11 bases that match TRBD2. The CDR3 sequence is 18 residues long. CDR1 is KGHDR, CDR2 SFDVKD, per germline. With 3 bases clipped from V and 4 bases from J, the junction kept 10 bases outside the gene matches. The CDR3 loop reads CATSDPSSGGSRYNEQFF. The DNA for the CDR3 is TGTGCCACCAGTGATCCGTCTAGCGGGGGGTCTAGGTACAATGAGCAGTTCTTC.

The chain has TRBV7-9 and TRBJ2-5; 14 bases line up with TRBD2. The CDR3 contains 18 residues. V lost 5 bases, J lost 0 bases, and 8 bases stayed unmatched. Germline V gene sequence: CDR1 SEHNR, CDR2 FQNEAQ (reference sequence). CDR3 in DNA: TGTGCCAGCAGCCAAGGGACTAGCGGGAGCCGCTACCAAGAGACCCAGTACTTC. Its protein is CASSQGTSGSRYQETQYF.

The chain combines TRBV10-3 with TRBJ2-1, with D tentatively TRBD1 (5 bases). This CDR3 spans 13 amino acids. Germline values: CDR1 ENHRY, CDR2 SYGVKD. Deletions cut 8 bases from V and 9 bases from J, with 17 bases between. The CDR3 loop is CAIEDSLQGEQFF. DNA of the CDR3: TGTGCCATCGAAGACAGCTTACAAGGTGAGCAGTTCTTC.

This clonotype has just a few counts. The chain has TRBV7-9 and TRBJ2-1; D gene ambiguous. The CDR3 contains 14 residues. Deletions cut 5 bases from V and 7 bases from J, with 15 bases between. Germline V gene data show CDR1 as SEHNR and CDR2 as FQNEAQ (reference sequence). Here the CDR3 reads CASSHFGVGNEQFF. The CDR3 DNA reads TGTGCCAGCAGCCACTTCGGAGTGGGGAATGAGCAGTTCTTC.

V and J are TRBV29-1 and TRBJ1-3; D is uncertain. Germline CDR1 and CDR2: SQVTM and ANQGSEA. V lost 6 bases and J 0 bases, leaving 9 bases between the germline ends. The CDR3 is made up of 13 amino acids. CDR3 region: CSVARGSGNTIYF. The DNA for the CDR3 is TGCAGCGTGGCGCGGGGCTCTGGAAACACCATATATTTT. Full variable domain (outside the CDR3, taken from reference TRBV29-1 and TRBJ1-3): SAVISQKPSRDICQRGTSLTIQCQVDSQVTMMFWYRQQPGQSLTLIATANQGSEATYESGFVIDKFPISRPNLTFSTLTVSNMSPEDSSIYLCSVARGSGNTIYFGEGSWLTVV.

This clonotype has just a few counts. This chain joins TRBV19 and TRBJ2-7; the match to TRBD1 covers 8 bases. CDR3 size: 16 residues. Germline CDR1 and CDR2: LNHDA and SQIVND (reference sequence). Trimming cost V 5 bases and J 0 bases; bases outside gene matches: 9. The CDR3 DNA sequence: TGTGCCAGTAGTTCTCAGGGGGCGGGGAGCTCCTACGAGCAGTACTTC. Its translation: CASSSQGAGSSYEQYF.

This clonotype showed up just a few times. This chain links TRBV27 with TRBJ2-7; 14 nucleotides align to TRBD2. J lost 1 base, V lost 2 bases, and 10 bases had no gene match. The CDR3 runs to 19 residues. Per the germline V gene, CDR1 is MNHEY and CDR2 is SMNVEV (reference sequence). The CDR3 loop reads CASSLEQPGLAGESYEQYF. As DNA, the CDR3 is TGTGCCAGCAGTTTAGAGCAGCCGGGACTAGCGGGGGAATCCTACGAGCAGTACTTC.

This clonotype showed up just a few times. A read error may be the cause here, since a much bigger clone is one base away. The CDR3 DNA is TGTGCCAGAAGCTTAACCTGGAGCACAGATACGCAGTATTTT. Translated, it gives CARSLTWSTDTQYF. The chain couples TRBV7-2 to TRBJ2-3; D remains ambiguous. There are 14 residues in the CDR3. Germline values: CDR1 SGHTA, CDR2 FQGNSA.

This clonotype was counted a few times. The genes are TRBV4-1 and TRBJ1-1; tentative D call: TRBD1 (5 bases). CDR1 is MGHRA, CDR2 YSYEKL, per germline. Trimming removed 4 bases from V and 3 bases from J, with 21 bases in between. The CDR3 length is 17 residues. The CDR3: CASSLLPTVTEDTEAFF. DNA for the CDR3: TGCGCCAGCAGCCTCCTTCCGACCGTGACAGAGGACACTGAAGCTTTCTTT.

The chain couples TRBV30 to TRBJ2-7; D remains unclear. Germline V gene data show CDR1 as GTSNPN and CDR2 as SVGIG (reference sequence). The CDR3 sequence is 12 residues long. The V end lost 2 bases, the J end lost 3 bases, and 8 bases lay between the germline ends. The CDR3 DNA is TGTGCCTGGAGTTTAACCGTCTACGAGCAGTACTTC. Its protein product is CAWSLTVYEQYF.

The chain joins TRBV29-1 to TRBJ2-2; no clear D gene. CDR3 length: 13 amino acids. CDR1 and CDR2 from the germline V gene are SQVTM and ANQGSEA. Trimming took off 5 bases at V and 0 bases at J, with 7 bases between the two ends. CDR3 sequence reads: CSVLTTNTGELFF. The DNA of the CDR3 is TGCAGCGTTCTGACAACGAACACCGGGGAGCTGTTTTTT.

This chain links TRBV4-2 with TRBJ2-7; 7 nucleotides align to TRBD2. The ends lost 2 bases at V and 6 bases at J; junction bases unmatched: 19. The CDR3 totals 18 residues. Germline CDR1 and CDR2: LGHNA and YNFKEQ. The DNA of the CDR3 is TGTGCCAGCAGCCAATTCGTAGCTTCACGGGAGGCTTCCCCCGAGCAGTACTTC. It translates to CASSQFVASREASPEQYF.

This clonotype occurred a few times. The rearrangement links TRBV7-9 to TRBJ1-2; D is uncertain. Germline V gene data show CDR1 as SEHNR and CDR2 as FQNEAQ (reference sequence). This CDR3 has 14 amino acids. V was shortened by 3 bases and J by 1 base, with 9 bases between the two germline ends. For the CDR3, the DNA is TGTGCCAGCAGCTTTGATGGGTATAACTATGGCTACACCTTC. Its translation is CASSFDGYNYGYTF.

The genes are TRBV6-2 or TRBV6-3 and TRBJ2-3, with a tentative D call TRBD2 (6 bases). The ends were cut back, 6 bases at V and 0 bases at J, with 19 bases in the middle. CDR3 length equals 17 residues. Germline CDR1 and CDR2: MNHEY and SVGEGT. DNA for the CDR3: TGTGCCAGCAGCAACCACCGTTCGGGAGCTAGCACAGATACGCAGTATTTT. Amino acids: CASSNHRSGASTDTQYF.

The chain joins TRBV29-1 to TRBJ2-2; TRBD2 is a possible D gene (5 bases). The CDR3 spans 12 residues. Looked up from germline, CDR1 is SQVTM and CDR2 is ANQGSEA. CDR3 residues: CSAVEGTGELFF. For the CDR3, the DNA is TGCAGTGCGGTCGAGGGCACCGGGGAGCTGTTTTTT.

A remark on this clonotype: The junction departs from germline at one end; a sequencing error may be responsible. The rearrangement joins TRBV9 to TRBJ2-1; D is undetermined. Germline CDR1 SGDLS, CDR2 YYNGEE. The CDR3 spans 15 residues. The CDR3 is CASSVLQSSHNEQFF. The CDR3 region has the DNA TGTGCCAGCAGCGTACTACAGAGCTCCCACAATGAGCAGTTCTTC.

The chain carries TRBV5-1 and TRBJ2-7; 10 bases are a match to TRBD2. CDR1 is SGHRS, CDR2 YFSETQ, per germline. This CDR3 is built from 16 residues. V lost 0 bases to trimming and J lost 7 bases; unmatched junction nucleotides: 10. CDR3 nucleotides: TGCGCCAGCAGCTTGGTAGCGGGAGGCCTCCAAGCGGAGCAGTACTTC. This gives the protein CASSLVAGGLQAEQYF. Combining the CDR3 with reference TRBV5-1 and TRBJ2-7 gives the whole variable domain KAGVTQTPRYLIKTRGQQVTLSCSPISGHRSVSWYQQTPGQGLQFLFEYFSETQRNKGNFPGRFSGRQFSNSRSEMNVSTLELGDSALYLCASSLVAGGLQAEQYFGPGTRLTVT.

The chain recombines TRBV18 with TRBJ2-5; D is uncertain. The end of the DNA aligns better with TRBJ2-7, so the J call may be wrong. Germline V gene data show CDR1 as KGHSH and CDR2 as LQKENI. The length of the CDR3 is 13 residues. CDR3 coding DNA: TGTGCCAGCTCACCGTGGCCGACTGACGAGCAGTACTTC. This encodes CASSPWPTDEQYF.

The chain couples TRBV29-1 to TRBJ1-1; D might be TRBD1 (5 bases). This CDR3 spans 15 amino acids. Germline V gives CDR1 SQVTM, CDR2 ANQGSEA. Trimming stripped 0 bases from V and 1 base from J, with 12 bases between. The CDR3 protein is CSVEDRGGRNTEAFF. The DNA of the CDR3 is TGCAGCGTTGAAGATAGGGGTGGGCGGAACACTGAAGCTTTCTTT.

The rearrangement links TRBV29-1 to TRBJ1-2, with D tentatively TRBD1 (5 bases). From germline, CDR1 is SQVTM and CDR2 ANQGSEA. This CDR3 region has 15 residues. V lost 4 bases to trimming and J lost 8 bases, with 23 bases between them. The CDR3 region is CSVVRRTPTQEGYTF. CDR3 nucleotide sequence: TGCAGCGTTGTCCGTCGGACACCTACCCAGGAGGGCTACACCTTC.

This chain uses TRBV4-2 with TRBJ1-2, with D perhaps matching TRBD1 (5 bases). The CDR3 has 11 amino acids. From germline, CDR1 is LGHNA and CDR2 YNFKEQ. Trimming stripped 0 bases from V and 11 bases from J, with 7 bases between. This chain's CDR3 is CASSQDDSYTF. The CDR3 bases are TGTGCCAGCAGCCAAGACGACAGTTACACCTTC.

This clonotype was recorded a few times. The rearrangement uses TRBV27 and TRBJ2-3; the D is unclear. Trimming left V 5 bases short and J 6 bases short, with 12 bases between. CDR1 is MNHEY and CDR2 is SMNVEV in the germline V gene (reference sequence). The CDR3 sequence is 13 residues long. The CDR3 reads CASSVRVKDTQYF. The CDR3 coding sequence is TGTGCCAGCAGTGTCCGGGTGAAGGATACGCAGTATTTT.

V and J are TRBV7-8 and TRBJ2-7, with 7 bases identical to TRBD1. Germline loops: CDR1 SGHVS, CDR2 FQNEAQ. V lost 0 bases and J lost 2; bases outside the gene matches: 10. This CDR3 region has 17 residues. CDR3 bases: TGTGCCAGCAGCTTAGCGATGGCAGGGGGATTCCCCTACGAGCAGTACTTC. This gives the protein CASSLAMAGGFPYEQYF.

The V call is TRBV12-3 or TRBV12-4, the J call TRBJ1-2; D unresolved. The CDR3 has 14 amino acids. The germline V and J ends were trimmed by 3 bases and 6 bases, with 14 bases remaining between them. CDR3 sequence (DNA): TGTGCCAGCAGTTTCACCTCTTCGCTTAATGGCTACACCTTC. Protein product: CASSFTSSLNGYTF.